Presented here are 24 T cell receptor beta chains from one specimen sequenced in a study of blood T cell repertoires in COVID-19. Produced via immunoSEQ multiplex PCR; TCRdb's table is partial and in-frame only. The sample carries under 200,000 clones, 80% to 90% recorded once. The sequenced material came from peripheral blood. All receptors come from a woman between 70 and 85 years old who had recovered from COVID-19.

The chain is built from TRBV18 and TRBJ2-7, with 9 bases that match TRBD1. The V segment lost 3 bases and the J segment 1 base; nucleotides outside the gene matches: 4. The CDR3 has 15 residues. Germline CDR1 is KGHSH and CDR2 is LQKENI. The DNA of the CDR3 is TGTGCCAGCTCACCCGGGGGGACAGGGTCCTACGAGCAGTACTTC. It yields the protein CASSPGGTGSYEQYF.

V gene TRBV19 combines with J gene TRBJ1-4; D not resolved. The CDR3 covers 10 residues. The germline V and J ends were trimmed by 6 bases and 7 bases, with 3 bases remaining between them. Per germline, CDR1 LNHDA and CDR2 SQIVND (reference sequence). The CDR3 protein is CASSSEKLFF. The CDR3 DNA follows: TGTGCCAGTAGCTCTGAAAAACTGTTTTTT.

CDR3 protein: CASSYSLGRDAEAFF. The CDR3 DNA follows: TGTGCCAGCAGTTACTCATTAGGGAGGGACGCCGAAGCTTTCTTT. The genes are TRBV6-5 and TRBJ1-1; D is possibly TRBD1 (5 bases). The CDR3 runs to 15 residues. Trimming cost V 0 bases and J 8 bases, with 16 bases left between them. In germline, CDR1 is MNHEY, CDR2 SVGAGI.

This clone has a handful of counts. CDR3 protein: CASSLSPSGTYEQYF. The CDR3 coding sequence is TGTGCCAGCAGTTTATCGCCTAGCGGCACCTACGAGCAGTACTTC. The chain employs TRBV27 and TRBJ2-7, with 7 bases that match TRBD2. CDR1 and CDR2 (germline): MNHEY, SMNVEV (reference sequence). The CDR3 extends over 15 amino acids. V shed 0 bases and J 2 bases; nucleotides not matched to a gene: 4.

The chain joins TRBV7-2 to TRBJ1-1, with 9 bases identical to TRBD1. CDR1 and CDR2 from the germline V gene are SGHTA and FQGNSA. This CDR3 is built from 15 residues. V was clipped by 4 bases and J by 4 bases; unmatched bases: 7. This chain's CDR3 is CASSSQKTGGTEAFF. CDR3 bases: TGTGCCAGCAGCTCCCAAAAGACAGGGGGCACTGAAGCTTTCTTT.

A note on this clone: Germline and junction disagree at one end, which may indicate a read error. This rearrangement joins TRBV5-1 to TRBJ2-1, with 12 bases identical to TRBD1. Germline CDR1 SGHRS, CDR2 YFSETQ. This CDR3 region has 16 residues. CDR3 protein: CVSSPGTGGPYNEQFF. CDR3 sequence (DNA): TGCGTCAGCAGCCCGGGGACAGGGGGCCCCTACAATGAGCAGTTCTTC.

This sequence joins TRBV28 and TRBJ2-7; 13 positions agree with TRBD2. After removal of 3 bases from V and 2 bases from J, the junction contained 1 base not matched to a gene. The germline gives CDR1 MDHEN, CDR2 SYDVKM. This CDR3 spans 15 amino acids. CDR3 in amino acids: CASSLGTSGAYEQYF. CDR3 nucleotides: TGTGCCAGCAGTTTGGGGACTAGCGGGGCCTACGAGCAGTACTTC.

This clone was seen only once. V is TRBV5-4 and J is TRBJ2-5, with D possibly TRBD1 on 6 matching bases. CDR1 and CDR2 from the germline V gene are SGHNT and YYREEE (reference sequence). This CDR3 comprises 15 residues. The V end was cut by 7 bases, the J end by 0 bases, with 16 bases between. CDR3 coding DNA: TGTGCCAGCCACCTCCCCGGGGACAACCAAGAGACCCAGTACTTC. This gives the protein CASHLPGDNQETQYF.

This clone was seen only once. V gene TRBV12-3 or TRBV12-4 combines with J gene TRBJ1-2, with D maybe TRBD1 (6 bases). The CDR3 totals 13 residues. V was cut by 7 bases and J by 4 bases, with 13 bases left in between. The CDR3 protein is CASKYRVGYGYTF. Written as DNA, the CDR3 is TGTGCCAGCAAATACAGGGTTGGCTATGGCTACACCTTC.

This chain links TRBV18 with TRBJ1-1; a weak D match, TRBD1 (6 bases). There are 17 residues in the CDR3. The ends were cut back, 5 bases at V and 0 bases at J, with 19 bases in the middle. Per the germline V gene, CDR1 is KGHSH and CDR2 is LQKENI. The CDR3 region has the DNA TGTGCCAGCTCAGCCTCCGGGACACCCGCGTTGAACACTGAAGCTTTCTTT. Its protein is CASSASGTPALNTEAFF.

V is TRBV7-2 and J is TRBJ1-6; the D is unclear. CDR1 is SGHTA and CDR2 is FQGNSA in the germline V gene. The CDR3 has 15 amino acids. V was pared by 5 bases and J by 10 bases, with 18 bases between. DNA of the CDR3: TGTGCCAGCAGCGTCGGACGGGTGGGCGGGTCACCCCTCCACTTT. Translation gives CASSVGRVGGSPLHF.

The chain is built from TRBV10-3 and TRBJ2-3; 11 nucleotides line up with TRBD1. The trim removed 2 bases at V and 4 bases at J, leaving 5 bases unmatched. Germline CDR1 is ENHRY and CDR2 is SYGVKD. The CDR3 contains 16 residues. CDR3 loop: CAISEGQGAGADTQYF. In DNA form, the CDR3 reads TGTGCCATCAGTGAGGGACAGGGGGCCGGGGCAGATACGCAGTATTTT.

V is TRBV9 and J is TRBJ2-2, with TRBD2 matching over 13 bases. CDR1 is SGDLS, CDR2 YYNGEE, per germline. V was clipped by 6 bases and J by 4 bases; unmatched bases: 9. CDR3 size: 17 residues. CDR3 loop: CASTPGLAGEGTGELFF. In DNA, the CDR3 is TGTGCCAGCACCCCCGGACTAGCGGGGGAGGGCACCGGGGAGCTGTTTTTT.

The V call is TRBV7-2, the J call TRBJ2-1; no reliable D call. Germline assignment: CDR1 SGHTA and CDR2 FQGNSA. Trimming pared 8 bases from V and 4 bases from J, leaving 12 bases between. The CDR3 covers 13 residues. The CDR3: CASSEESYNEQFF. The DNA of the CDR3 is TGTGCCAGCTCTGAAGAGTCGTACAATGAGCAGTTCTTC.

In this sample, this clone turned up a few times. This chain links TRBV2 with TRBJ1-2, with TRBD1 identical over 7 bases. The CDR3 extends over 16 amino acids. Germline CDR1 and CDR2: SNHLY and FYNNEI. Losses at the gene ends were 6 bases for V and 4 bases for J; bases not matched to a gene: 14. CDR3 sequence: CASSAARDSLGYGYTF. The CDR3 DNA sequence: TGTGCCAGCAGCGCCGCCAGGGACAGTTTGGGCTATGGCTACACCTTC.

The V gene is TRBV18, the J gene TRBJ1-4, with 9 positions matching TRBD1. The length of the CDR3 is 16 residues. The junction had 13 bases not matched to a gene; V was cut back by 6 bases and J by 8 bases. Germline lookup yields CDR1 KGHSH and CDR2 LQKENI. CDR3 in amino acids: CASSRNSGTGREKLFF. CDR3 nucleotides: TGTGCCAGCTCGCGAAATTCCGGGACAGGGAGAGAAAAACTGTTTTTT.

This chain connects TRBV9 to TRBJ2-1, with 7 nucleotides matching TRBD2. In germline, CDR1 is SGDLS, CDR2 YYNGEE. V lost 1 base to trimming and J lost 1 base; unmatched junction nucleotides: 5. This CDR3 spans 16 amino acids. The CDR3 reads CASSVRSGRSYNEQFF. The CDR3 DNA reads as TGTGCCAGCAGCGTACGTAGCGGGCGTTCCTACAATGAGCAGTTCTTC.

V gene TRBV6-6 combines with J gene TRBJ2-5, with D maybe TRBD2 (7 bases). This CDR3 spans 16 amino acids. Germline CDR1 is MNHNY and CDR2 is SVGAGI (reference sequence). Deletions cut 5 bases from V and 1 base from J, with 17 bases between. The CDR3 loop reads CASSRPGGPTQETQYF. CDR3 DNA: TGTGCCAGCAGTCGACCGGGGGGCCCTACCCAAGAGACCCAGTACTTC.

This sequence joins TRBV3-1 (or the pseudogene TRBV3-2) and TRBJ2-7; 8 bases line up with TRBD2. This CDR3 has 15 residues. V was pared by 4 bases and J by 0 bases, with 5 bases of the junction left unmatched. CDR1 and CDR2 (germline): LGHDT, YNNKEL (reference sequence). The CDR3 here is CASSRVAGRSYEQYF. CDR3 nucleotides: TGTGCCAGCAGCCGAGTAGCGGGACGCTCCTACGAGCAGTACTTC.

V gene TRBV30 combines with J gene TRBJ1-1; 8 bases are a match to TRBD1. After removal of 3 bases from V and 4 bases from J, the junction contained 13 bases not matched to a gene. Looked up from germline, CDR1 is GTSNPN and CDR2 is SVGIG (reference sequence). The CDR3 loop spans 16 amino acids. The CDR3 is CAWSQGQGSMGTEAFF. CDR3 DNA sequence: TGTGCCTGGAGCCAAGGACAGGGAAGCATGGGCACTGAAGCTTTCTTT.

The chain carries TRBV5-1 and TRBJ2-7; a possible D gene is TRBD2 (5 bases). Trimming cost V 3 bases and J 2 bases, with 12 bases left between them. The CDR3 length is 14 residues. Per the germline V gene, CDR1 is SGHRS and CDR2 is YFSETQ. CDR3 in amino acids: CASSSSGSTYEQYF. In nucleotides, the CDR3 is TGCGCCAGCAGCTCATCGGGGTCGACCTACGAGCAGTACTTC. The variable domain in full, completed from reference TRBV5-1 and TRBJ2-7, reads KAGVTQTPRYLIKTRGQQVTLSCSPISGHRSVSWYQQTPGQGLQFLFEYFSETQRNKGNFPGRFSGRQFSNSRSEMNVSTLELGDSALYLCASSSSGSTYEQYFGPGTRLTVT.

The rearrangement uses TRBV10-3 and TRBJ1-2; no reliable D call. V lost 3 bases and J 0 bases, leaving 8 bases between the germline ends. CDR1 is ENHRY and CDR2 is SYGVKD in the germline V gene. This CDR3 is 14 amino acids long. For the CDR3, the DNA is TGTGCCATCAGTGACACCAGAACTAACTATGGCTACACCTTC. This sequence encodes CAISDTRTNYGYTF.

Worth noting for this clone: The identical CDR3 is also encoded by other nucleotide sequences in the sample. The V and J genes are TRBV2 and TRBJ2-7; 11 bases agree with TRBD2. J lost 5 bases, V lost 5 bases, and 11 bases had no gene match. The germline V gene has CDR1 SNHLY and CDR2 FYNNEI. This CDR3 has 16 amino acids. CDR3 sequence reads: CASSWVSGRARDEQYF. The CDR3 region has the DNA TGTGCCAGCAGTTGGGTTAGCGGGAGGGCCCGGGACGAGCAGTACTTC.

The count of this clone is one. This rearrangement joins TRBV18 to TRBJ2-7; perhaps TRBD2 as D (5 bases). The CDR3 is made up of 15 amino acids. V lost 0 bases and J 5 bases, leaving 14 bases between the germline ends. Germline loops: CDR1 KGHSH, CDR2 LQKENI. The CDR3 coding sequence is TGTGCCAGCTCACCACCTGCTAGCATCCACGACGAGCAGTACTTC. This encodes CASSPPASIHDEQYF.